These 16 T cell receptor beta chains came from one sample sequenced in a study of blood T cells in healthy people across ages. Sample-barcoded 5' priming and a J-beta primer mix drove a second PCR of about 7 to 12 cycles. TCRdb recomputed calls from the 5' RACE reads with MiXCR, one row per CDR3 protein. The sample has about 1.7 million distinct CDR3 sequences, 28% seen once; the top ten hold roughly 8%. The sample comprised blood. Receptors originate from a woman aged 30 to 39 in good health.

This sequence joins TRBV6-2 or TRBV6-3 and TRBJ2-1; 10 positions agree with TRBD1. Germline V lookup: CDR1 MNHEY, CDR2 SVGEGT. The CDR3 extends over 15 amino acids. V gave up 4 bases and J gave up 9 bases; unmatched junction bases: 9. The CDR3 protein is CASSSPGTGVSEQFF. Here the CDR3 DNA reads TGTGCCAGCAGTTCCCCCGGGACAGGGGTTAGTGAGCAGTTCTTC.

In the case of this clonotype: The junction and the germline gene differ at one end; a read error may be behind it. The rearrangement uses TRBV12-3 or TRBV12-4 and TRBJ1-1; 8 nucleotides match TRBD1. This CDR3 is 12 amino acids long. CDR3 DNA sequence: TGTGCCTGCAGGACAGGGATCACTGAAGCTTTCTTT. Its translation is CACRTGITEAFF.

The rearrangement joins TRBV28 to TRBJ1-1; D may be TRBD1 (5 bases). Trimming left V 3 bases short and J 4 bases short, with 9 bases between. Germline assignment: CDR1 MDHEN and CDR2 SYDVKM. The CDR3 is 13 amino acids. Here the CDR3 reads CASSLWGSTEAFF. The CDR3 bases are TGTGCCAGCAGTTTGTGGGGGAGCACTGAAGCTTTCTTT.

This clonotype showed up just once. Germline is not matched at one junction end, which may reflect a read error. This chain connects TRBV6-2 or TRBV6-3 to TRBJ2-1, with 13 bases that match TRBD2. CDR1 and CDR2 (germline): MNHEY, SVGEGT. CDR3 length: 15 amino acids. The CDR3 loop reads CASSSGLAGYYEQVF. The CDR3, as DNA: TGTGCCAGCAGTTCGGGACTAGCGGGATACTATGAGCAGGTCTTC.

The chain carries TRBV20-1 and TRBJ1-4; D unclear. Germline V lookup: CDR1 DFQATT, CDR2 SNEGSKA (reference sequence). The CDR3 covers 14 residues. V shed 0 bases and J shed 8 bases, with 13 bases lying between them. The CDR3: CSARDQRAREKLFF. DNA for the CDR3: TGCAGTGCTAGAGATCAAAGGGCCCGGGAAAAACTGTTTTTT.

There are many counts of this clonotype. This chain joins TRBV20-1 and TRBJ2-7; TRBD2 matches at 10 bases. The CDR3 totals 15 residues. Germline CDR1 is DFQATT and CDR2 is SNEGSKA (reference sequence). J was trimmed by 2 bases and V by 3 bases; bases with no gene match: 7. CDR3 bases: TGCAGTGCTAGGGTTAAAGCGGGGGGGACCTACGAGCAGTACTTC. Translated, it gives CSARVKAGGTYEQYF.

This clonotype has only a few counts. J is TRBJ1-2 and V is TRBV7-9; D not certain. Germline CDR1 reads SEHNR; CDR2 reads FQNEAQ (reference sequence). V dropped 3 bases and J dropped 6 bases, with 8 bases sitting between them. The CDR3 extends over 12 amino acids. The CDR3 region is CASSFGSNGYTF. The DNA for the CDR3 is TGTGCCAGCAGCTTCGGGTCGAATGGCTACACCTTC.

V is TRBV5-1 and J is TRBJ1-1, with D maybe TRBD1 (6 bases). The CDR3 is 14 residues long. Between the trimmed V and J ends, which lost 6 bases and 7 bases, there was a span of 19 bases. Germline values: CDR1 SGHRS, CDR2 YFSETQ. The CDR3 coding sequence is TGCGCCAGCACCCCTGGCGTAGGGGGTAATGAAGCTTTCTTT. Encoded protein: CASTPGVGGNEAFF.

The sample holds a few counts of this clonotype. The chain uses TRBV12-3 or TRBV12-4 and TRBJ1-1; D unresolved. V lost 3 bases to trimming and J lost 6 bases, with 8 bases between them. This CDR3 has 12 residues. The DNA of the CDR3 is TGTGCCAGCAGTTTCATGGGCCCTGAAGCTTTCTTT. Its protein product is CASSFMGPEAFF.

The chain carries TRBV28 and TRBJ2-3; either TRBD1 or TRBD2 may fit D (5 bases each). The V and J ends lost 8 bases and 6 bases respectively, with 21 bases between them. CDR3 length: 15 residues. Germline assignment: CDR1 MDHEN and CDR2 SYDVKM. CDR3 residues: CASETGALLGDTQYF. The CDR3, as DNA: TGTGCCAGCGAAACCGGGGCCTTGTTGGGGGATACGCAGTATTTT.

The V gene is TRBV6-1, the J gene TRBJ2-3; D gene unclear. The CDR3 consists of 11 residues. Germline lookup yields CDR1 MNHNS and CDR2 SASEGT. V was shortened by 11 bases and J by 5 bases, with 11 bases between the two germline ends. DNA for the CDR3: TGTGCCGATAAAGTGGGAGATACGCAGTATTTT. Its translation: CADKVGDTQYF.

This clonotype appeared a few times. This chain uses TRBV4-2 with TRBJ1-4; 7 nucleotides align to TRBD1. Germline V CDR1 and CDR2: LGHNA, YNFKEQ. Unmatched junction bases numbered 15, after V lost 0 bases and J lost 2 bases. CDR3 size: 20 residues. The CDR3 DNA is TGTGCCAGCAGCCAAGACGCGGCCGTCCTGGCAGGGGGTACTAATGAAAAACTGTTTTTT. Translating it yields CASSQDAAVLAGGTNEKLFF.

The V call is TRBV24-1, the J call TRBJ2-7, with 10 positions matching TRBD1. CDR3 length equals 18 residues. With 3 bases clipped from V and 7 bases from J, the junction kept 17 bases outside the gene matches. Germline V gives CDR1 KGHDR, CDR2 SFDVKD. The CDR3 bases are TGTGCCACCAGTGATAACCGGGACAGGGGATTCTCCTACAATGAGCAGTACTTC. It specifies CATSDNRDRGFSYNEQYF.

The V and J genes are TRBV12-3 or TRBV12-4 and TRBJ2-5; 9 positions match TRBD2. With the DNA end fitting TRBJ2-7 better, the J assignment may be wrong. The CDR3 has 14 residues. CDR3 bases: TGTGCCAGCAGTCATTCGGGACTAGCTTACGAGCAGTACTTC. Amino acid sequence: CASSHSGLAYEQYF.

CDR3 protein: CATKPPGAVNTEAFF. Here the CDR3 DNA reads TGTGCCACCAAGCCGCCGGGCGCGGTGAACACTGAAGCTTTCTTT. This chain uses TRBV28 with TRBJ1-1, with no clear D. V shed 10 bases and J shed 0 bases, with 18 bases lying between them. The CDR3 is 15 residues long. Per germline, CDR1 MDHEN and CDR2 SYDVKM.

This clonotype was picked up many times. This chain links TRBV29-1 with TRBJ2-5, with 9 bases matching TRBD2. The CDR3 covers 14 residues. Germline CDR1 is SQVTM and CDR2 is ANQGSEA. In DNA, the CDR3 is TGCAGTGCGACGGACCTAGCGGGATACGAGACCCAGTACTTC. Its translation: CSATDLAGYETQYF.